The clone carrying this TCR beta chain was found a few times. Its antigen is not known. cDNA serving as the sequencing template came from extracted, reverse transcribed RNA. Here immunoSEQ multiplex PCR was the method, and the copy in TCRdb shows in-frame clones only, minus some. The data contain around 160,000 clones, approximately 60% of them singletons. The source of the sample is a study of CD8+ T cells in alopecia areata. On the study more broadly: The study gave treated patients oral tofacitinib at 5 to 10 mg twice daily. Study conclusions and caveats: In scalp and blood during tofacitinib, many expanded lesional clones persisted. Under tofacitinib, fewer expanded CD8+ clones appeared among the top 100 scalp clones.

V was cut by 4 bases and J by 4 bases, with 13 bases left in between. The CDR3 is 14 residues long. The V gene's germline CDR1 is SNHLY and CDR2 FYNNEI. Treatment given: oral pan-JAK inhibitor, 5-10 mg twice daily. The clonotype comes from a human donor with alopecia areata. This sequence joins TRBV2 and TRBJ1-2, with D tentatively TRBD1 (6 bases). This specimen consisted of CD4+ T cells sorted from blood, obtained at week 24, from a patient treated with tofacitinib. The CDR3 DNA reads as TGTGCCAGCAGTGGCTACAGGGCGTCCTATGGCTACACCTTC. It codes for CASSGYRASYGYTF. Full variable domain (outside the CDR3, taken from reference TRBV2 and TRBJ1-2): EPEVTQTPSHQVTQMGQEVILRCVPISNHLYFYWYRQILGQKVEFLVSFYNNEISEKSEIFDDQFSVERPDGSNFTLKIRSTKLEDSAMYFCASSGYRASYGYTFGSGTRLTVV.